A single sample gave rise to the 6 T cell receptor beta chains below, sequenced in a study of CD8+CD57+ T cells in acquired aplastic anemia. Genomic DNA, serving as template, underwent TCR beta VDJ and CDR3 profiling. TCRdb re-derived calls from the reads in MiXCR, one entry per CDR3 protein. This sample yields some 98,000 distinct CDR3 sequences, of which around 70% are seen a single time; roughly two thirds belongs to the top ten. It was patients with CD8+CD57+ cell expansion by flow cytometry who were chosen for sequencing. Material: sorted CD4+, CD8+, or CD8+CD57+ T cells (not recorded which) from PBMCs. The receptors stem from a human donor with aplastic anemia.

This clonotype was recorded at least ten times. The V gene is TRBV4-1, the J gene TRBJ1-1; TRBD1 aligns across 8 bases. Germline-derived CDR1 and CDR2 are MGHRA and YSYEKL. After removal of 2 bases from V and 1 base from J, the junction contained 6 bases not matched to a gene. CDR3 length equals 16 residues. The CDR3 bases are TGCGCCAGCAGCCAACTAGGACAGGGTGGGAACACTGAAGCTTTCTTT. This codes for CASSQLGQGGNTEAFF.

The CDR3 DNA is TGCAGTGCTAGGCACCGGGACAGGCGCCACGAGCAGTACTTC. As protein: CSARHRDRRHEQYF. The genes are TRBV20-1 and TRBJ2-7, with 8 positions matching TRBD1. Germline CDR1 DFQATT, CDR2 SNEGSKA (reference sequence). The CDR3 is made up of 14 amino acids. Trimming took 3 bases from V and 5 from J; bases not matched to a gene: 9.

At least ten counts were recorded for this clonotype. The V and J genes are TRBV6-5 and TRBJ1-1; D might be TRBD1 (5 bases). The CDR3 loop spans 16 amino acids. V was trimmed by 2 bases and J by 1 base, leaving 14 bases between them. Germline V CDR1 and CDR2: MNHEY, SVGAGI. The chain's CDR3 is CASSYPPLQGNTEAFF. The CDR3 region has the DNA TGTGCCAGCAGTTACCCACCCCTCCAGGGGAACACTGAAGCTTTCTTT.

V gene TRBV10-3 combines with J gene TRBJ2-1; D remains ambiguous. This CDR3 has 14 amino acids. Germline assignment: CDR1 ENHRY and CDR2 SYGVKD. V dropped 4 bases and J dropped 4 bases, with 11 bases sitting between them. The CDR3: CAISGGPEYNEQFF. The CDR3 nucleotides are TGTGCCATCAGTGGCGGCCCGGAGTACAATGAGCAGTTCTTC.

The chain couples TRBV10-3 to TRBJ1-6, with D hard to call. V gave up 8 bases and J gave up 5 bases, with 10 bases separating them. Germline assignment: CDR1 ENHRY and CDR2 SYGVKD. The CDR3 loop spans 13 amino acids. The CDR3 coding sequence is TGTGCCATCTCTTACGACAATAATTCACCCCTCCACTTT. Residues: CAISYDNNSPLHF.

The chain recombines TRBV10-3 with TRBJ1-2, with D perhaps TRBD1 (5 bases). The germline V gene encodes CDR1 ENHRY and CDR2 SYGVKD. Trimming stripped 7 bases from V and 5 bases from J, with 14 bases between. The CDR3 is 13 amino acids. CDR3 amino acids: CAITPDRAYGYTF. The CDR3, as DNA: TGTGCCATCACTCCCGACAGAGCGTATGGCTACACCTTC.